These 10 T cell receptor beta chains were all obtained from the same sample, sequenced in a study of beta chain features in type 1 diabetes. The study, taken as a whole, reports: Significant though moderate, a shortening of TCRB CDR3s appeared in all four CD4+ subsets of Type 1 diabetes patients.

Isolated RNA was reverse transcribed in full, so expressed TCRB transcripts were sequenced. The data were produced by immunoSEQ multiplex PCR, yet TCRdb's version contains in-frame clones alone and is incomplete. The sample has 350,000 to 400,000 clones; 10% to 15% are singletons. No cognate antigen is known for these TCRs. The specimen sequenced was naive CD4+ T cells from blood. All receptors come from a woman aged 18-29 years with type 1 diabetes.

This clone appeared a few times. This rearrangement joins TRBV19 to TRBJ2-6; 14 positions agree with TRBD2. CDR3 length: 18 amino acids. The V gene's germline CDR1 is LNHDA and CDR2 SQIVND (reference sequence). Losses at the gene ends were 9 bases for V and 0 bases for J; bases not matched to a gene: 7. DNA for the CDR3: TGTGCCAGCAAGACTAGCGGGAGGGATGGCTCTGGGGCCAACGTCCTGACTTTC. Translation gives CASKTSGRDGSGANVLTF.

The chain joins TRBV11-2 to TRBJ2-1; D is possibly TRBD1 (5 bases). This CDR3 has 15 residues. CDR1 is SGHAT and CDR2 is FQNNGV in the germline V gene. V lost 0 bases and J lost 6, with 12 bases in between. CDR3: CASSLDPQGFNEQFF. The CDR3 DNA sequence: TGTGCCAGCAGCTTAGACCCCCAGGGCTTCAATGAGCAGTTCTTC.

This clone was counted only a few times. The J gene is TRBJ1-5, the V gene TRBV2; TRBD1 might be the D (6 bases). CDR3 length: 14 amino acids. Germline CDR1 SNHLY, CDR2 FYNNEI. Trimming removed 8 bases from V and 4 bases from J, with 15 bases in between. CDR3 coding DNA: TGTGCCAGCGGCGGCAGGGGCCTGAATCAGCCCCAGCATTTT. This gives the protein CASGGRGLNQPQHF.

The rearrangement links TRBV23-1 to TRBJ1-3; D is undetermined. TRBV23-1 is an ORF for which the function is uncertain. This CDR3 is built from 13 residues. The germline V and J ends were trimmed by 7 bases and 9 bases, with 16 bases remaining between them. The chain's CDR3 is CASTRRAAGTIYF. As DNA, the CDR3 is TGCGCCAGCACTCGGCGGGCAGCGGGCACCATATATTTT.

The rearrangement links TRBV4-1 to TRBJ2-7; perhaps TRBD1 as D (6 bases). Trimming removed 4 bases at V and 2 bases at J, with 18 bases between. Germline CDR1 MGHRA, CDR2 YSYEKL. This CDR3 spans 16 amino acids. The CDR3 region is CASSPSRGLGAYEQYF. Written as DNA, the CDR3 is TGCGCCAGCAGCCCCAGCAGGGGTCTTGGGGCCTACGAGCAGTACTTC.

The gene calls are TRBV5-1 and TRBJ1-2; TRBD1 agrees at 7 bases. Germline CDR1 is SGHRS and CDR2 is YFSETQ. CDR3 length equals 14 residues. The J segment lost 4 bases and the V segment lost 4 bases, leaving 7 bases of the junction unmatched. The CDR3 loop reads CASSKTGTGYGYTF. The CDR3 bases are TGCGCCAGCAGCAAGACAGGGACGGGCTATGGCTACACCTTC.

This chain links TRBV19 with TRBJ2-6; TRBD2 agrees at 10 bases. V was pared by 6 bases and J by 2 bases, with 13 bases of the junction left unmatched. The CDR3 has 19 amino acids. Germline loops: CDR1 LNHDA, CDR2 SQIVND (reference sequence). In DNA form, the CDR3 reads TGTGCCAGTAGCAAATCTAGCGGGAGTACCTCCGCTGGGGCCAACGTCCTGACTTTC. This codes for CASSKSSGSTSAGANVLTF.

The chain combines TRBV14 with TRBJ1-2; perhaps TRBD1 as D (5 bases). V lost 3 bases, J lost 5 bases, and 10 bases lay in between. CDR1 and CDR2 (germline): SGHDN, FVKESK. The CDR3 is 13 amino acids. CDR3 DNA sequence: TGTGCCAGCAGCCACAGGGAGGTGTATGGCTACACCTTC. This codes for CASSHREVYGYTF.

This clone occurred a few times. The chain has TRBV5-6 and TRBJ2-2; D might be TRBD1 (6 bases). V lost 0 bases and J lost 7, with 10 bases in between. The CDR3 is 14 residues long. Germline CDR1 SGHDT, CDR2 YYEEEE. The CDR3 nucleotides read TGTGCCAGCAGCTTGGGACAGGAGATCGGGGAGCTGTTTTTT. It is translated as CASSLGQEIGELFF.

The chain has TRBV21-1 and TRBJ2-1; the table's D call TRBD2 went unverified against the DNA. TRBV21-1 is a pseudogene segment. The CDR3 is made up of 15 amino acids. The CDR3 loop reads CASGPLAGGHNEQFF. The CDR3, as DNA: TGTGCCAGCGGCCCCTTGGCGGGGGGACACAATGAGCAGTTCTTC.